The entry below describes one T cell receptor (beta chain). This entry belongs to a study of blood T cell repertoires in COVID-19. Study summary: Some COVID-19 samples were acute and others convalescent; all came from the United States, Italy and Spain.

V shed 5 bases and J shed 5 bases, with 4 bases lying between them. Germline CDR1 and CDR2: PRHDT and FYEKMQ (reference sequence). This CDR3 comprises 12 residues. Generated by immunoSEQ multiplex PCR, the TCRdb table keeps only in-frame clones and is missing some. This table has around 56,000 clones, roughly 90% appearing once. The sample taken for sequencing was peripheral blood. The source of this sequence is a human donor in a cohort sampled during active COVID-19. The chain recombines TRBV13 with TRBJ1-6; D is ambiguous. CDR3 amino acids: CASSTDNSPLHF. In DNA, the CDR3 is TGTGCCAGCAGCACGGATAATTCACCCCTCCACTTT.